Listed below are T cell receptor beta chains from one sample, sequenced in a study of shared clonotypes between healthy human individuals. Libraries were prepared by immunoSEQ multiplex PCR; TCRdb keeps only in-frame clonotypes and omits some of them. The table has 400,000 to 600,000 clones, almost 80% seen once. Material: PBMCs. The receptors stem from a woman between 35 and 50 years old in good health. Some clones in this sample may be carry-over from other donors' samples. Each CDR3 is given with its conserved first and last residue. D genes are given only for firm matches. Clone size is not always given. Where it is, it says once, few, many or a class for expanded clones.

CDR3 protein: CASSSGGQGADTQYF
CDR3 DNA: TGTGCCAGTAGTAGCGGCGGCCAGGGGGCAGATACGCAGTATTTT
D gene: TRBD1
clone size: NA
V gene: TRBV19
J gene: TRBJ2-3

CDR3 protein: CASSELGDGAYEQYF
CDR3 DNA: TGTGCCAGCAGTGAATTGGGGGACGGGGCCTACGAGCAGTACTTC
D gene: NA
clone size: few
V gene: TRBV6-1
J gene: TRBJ2-7

CDR3 protein: CASQTGSNQPQHF
CDR3 DNA: TGTGCCAGCCAGACAGGGAGCAATCAGCCCCAGCATTTT
D gene: TRBD1
clone size: NA
V gene: TRBV28
J gene: TRBJ1-5

CDR3 protein: CASSFSSGSNIQYF
CDR3 DNA: TGTGCCAGCAGCTTCAGTAGCGGGAGTAACATTCAGTACTTC
D gene: TRBD2
clone size: NA
V gene: TRBV11-2
J gene: TRBJ2-4

CDR3 protein: CASSELQARRVAFF
CDR3 DNA: TGTGCCAGCAGTGAACTCCAGGCCCGGCGCGTAGCTTTCTTT
D gene: NA
clone size: NA
V gene: TRBV6-1
J gene: TRBJ1-1

CDR3 protein: CASSTTRGSSYEQYF
CDR3 DNA: TGTGCCAGCAGCACTACCAGGGGGAGCTCCTACGAGCAGTACTTC
D gene: TRBD1
clone size: NA
V gene: TRBV7-9
J gene: TRBJ2-7

CDR3 protein: CASSLEGPGLTFF
CDR3 DNA: TGCGCCAGCAGCTTGGAGGGGCCGGGGCTAACTTTTTTT
D gene: NA
clone size: NA
V gene: TRBV5-1
J gene: TRBJ1-4

CDR3 protein: CASRYSTGPGCSGANVLTF
CDR3 DNA: TGTGCCAGCCGTTATTCTACAGGCCCGGGCTGCTCTGGGGCCAACGTCCTGACTTTC
D gene: NA
clone size: NA
V gene: TRBV21-1
J gene: TRBJ2-6

CDR3 protein: CASSPDKNTEAFF
CDR3 DNA: TGCGCCAGCAGCCCCGACAAGAACACTGAAGCTTTCTTT
D gene: NA
clone size: NA
V gene: TRBV5-1
J gene: TRBJ1-1

CDR3 protein: CASSLVGGPGANVLTF
CDR3 DNA: TGCGCCAGCAGCTTGGTTGGGGGGCCGGGGGCCAACGTCCTGACTTTC
D gene: NA
clone size: NA
V gene: TRBV5-1
J gene: TRBJ2-6

CDR3 protein: CASTWGLAENNEQFF
CDR3 DNA: TGCGCCAGCACCTGGGGACTAGCGGAAAACAATGAGCAGTTCTTC
D gene: TRBD2
clone size: NA
V gene: TRBV5-1
J gene: TRBJ2-1

CDR3 protein: CASSAGLAATQYF
CDR3 DNA: TGTGCCAGCAGCGCGGGACTAGCGGCAACGCAGTATTTT
D gene: TRBD2
clone size: NA
V gene: TRBV5-8
J gene: TRBJ2-3

CDR3 protein: CASGFGLAGETQYF
CDR3 DNA: TGTGCTAGTGGTTTTGGACTAGCGGGAGAGACCCAGTACTTC
D gene: TRBD2
clone size: NA
V gene: TRBV12-5
J gene: TRBJ2-5

CDR3 protein: CASSVGGTGEQYF
CDR3 DNA: TGTGCCAGCAGCGTAGGCGGGACGGGGGAGCAGTACTTC
D gene: NA
clone size: NA
V gene: TRBV9
J gene: TRBJ2-7

CDR3 protein: CAWSVLRNYGYTF
CDR3 DNA: TGTGCCTGGAGTGTACTCAGGAACTATGGCTACACCTTC
D gene: NA
clone size: few
V gene: TRBV30
J gene: TRBJ1-2

CDR3 protein: CASSSNLWAREQFF
CDR3 DNA: TGTGCCAGCAGCAGTAATTTATGGGCAAGGGAGCAGTTCTTC
D gene: NA
clone size: NA
V gene: TRBV11-1
J gene: TRBJ2-1

CDR3 protein: CASSVAVSSYNEQFF
CDR3 DNA: TGTGCCAGCAGTGTAGCGGTAAGCTCCTACAATGAGCAGTTCTTC
D gene: NA
clone size: few
V gene: TRBV2
J gene: TRBJ2-1

CDR3 protein: CASSLRLSNNEQFF
CDR3 DNA: TGTGCCAGCAGCCTACGACTAAGTAACAATGAGCAGTTCTTC
D gene: NA
clone size: NA
V gene: TRBV7-8
J gene: TRBJ2-1

CDR3 protein: CASSFQGYTDTQYF
CDR3 DNA: TGTGCCAGCAGCTTCCAGGGTTACACAGATACGCAGTATTTT
D gene: NA
clone size: few
V gene: TRBV7-2
J gene: TRBJ2-3

CDR3 protein: CASSTGVGRGVNEKLFF
CDR3 DNA: TGTGCCAGCAGCACCGGTGTCGGCAGGGGCGTTAATGAAAAACTGTTTTTT
D gene: NA
clone size: NA
V gene: TRBV7-6
J gene: TRBJ1-4

CDR3 protein: CASSYSGRGYEQFF
CDR3 DNA: TGTGCCAGCAGTTACTCGGGCAGGGGCTATGAGCAGTTCTTC
D gene: NA
clone size: NA
V gene: TRBV6-5
J gene: TRBJ2-1

CDR3 protein: CASSGSRYEQYF
CDR3 DNA: TGTGCCAGCAGCGGGAGTAGATACGAGCAGTACTTC
D gene: NA
clone size: NA
V gene: TRBV2
J gene: TRBJ2-7

CDR3 protein: CASSPGLDHPTQYF
CDR3 DNA: TGTGCCAGCTCACCGGGACTAGATCATCCTACGCAGTATTTT
D gene: TRBD2
clone size: NA
V gene: TRBV18
J gene: TRBJ2-3